This T cell receptor (beta chain) was sequenced for a study of blood T cell repertoires in COVID-19 (dated by TCRdb to 2018 to 2020). Describing the broader study: Samples from collaborators originated in the United States, Italy and Spain and spanned both the acute and convalescent phases of COVID-19. The prospective study material was composed of cDNA or gDNA derived from T cells, B-cell-depleted T cells, or PBMCs. The dataset comprised deeply sampled blood TCRbeta repertoires from subjects exposed to, actively infected with, or recovered from COVID-19. The repertoires were released in a freely available public database meant as a resource for research on the immune response to SARS-CoV-2. Samples were obtained from the ongoing ImmuneRACE study (first 160 participants) and from about 1,300 subjects provided by 6 global collaborators. The sample metadata nearly always contained a de-identified subject ID, COVID-19 status, age in years and sex. Where available, HLA class I and class II types were obtained from metadata supplied by the sample provider rather than from assay-based typing.

Points the paper makes about the study in general: The quantity of clinical and demographic metadata differed by source and by participant and was supplied without curation.

Participants in the prospective study were aged about 18 to 100 years, lived in over 20 United States geographic areas, and enrolled through a virtual design. Cohort assignment in the prospective study relied on participant-reported clinical history from a screening survey and a study questionnaire. A participant counted as exposed if, within 2 weeks of entering the study, that participant had been in contact with someone who had a PCR-confirmed or clinician-diagnosed COVID-19 case. Mobile phlebotomists in the prospective study collected whole blood, serum and a nasopharyngeal or oropharyngeal swab from every participant. Over a roughly two-month period, participants in the prospective study had the option of providing additional blood draws and questionnaires. Before DNA extraction, prospective study blood samples were shipped either frozen or at room temperature. The immunoSEQ Assay, a bias-controlled multiplex PCR, was used to amplify TCRbeta CDR3 regions from genomic DNA. The study's own analysis went as follows. The number of nucleated cells in each sample was estimated by amplification of reference gene primers within the assay. To quantify the absolute abundance of each unique TCRbeta CDR3 rearrangement, sequence reads were collapsed and filtered. For each sample, productive Simpson clonality was calculated as the square root of Simpson's diversity index across productive rearrangements. This immuneACCESS table, as held by TCRdb, lists in-frame sequences with V and J called but not all clones. Of the missing ones, under half trace to an unresolved V gene in checked studies; the others have no known cause. That table supplies the V and J calls and clone size; D and trimming were determined from the DNA. A total of 140,000 to 150,000 clones appear in this sample, 87% of them only once. Jointly, the top ten make up over 4% of the sample.

Comment on this clone: The antigen this receptor binds is unknown. It has no much larger one-base neighbor in the sample; base qualities were not kept.

The clonotype originates from a woman aged 40-49 years who had been exposed to COVID-19. Sequenced sample: PBMCs or T cells enriched from blood (not recorded which).

In nucleotides, the sequence is TGCGCCAGCAGCCAAGATGGAAAAACAGGGGTCCTCAATCAGCCCCAGCATTTT. Translation gives CASSQDGKTGVLNQPQHF. The rearrangement joined TRBV4-1 to TRBJ1-5; 7 bases in the junction line up with TRBD1. Reading the germline V gene gives CDR1 MGHRA and CDR2 YSYEKL. V is cut back by 0 bases and J by 3 bases, with 11 bases in the junction unmatched. The CDR3 runs 18 residues from the cysteine to the phenylalanine. Just CDR3 DNA is preserved here, 54 bases in frame from base 1.